Below, 16 T cell receptor beta chains from the same sample are listed, as sequenced in a study of shared clonotypes between healthy human individuals (TCRdb year 2020). Library preparation was by the immunoSEQ multiplex PCR assay. TCRdb carries this immuneACCESS record with in-frame sequences only. Its versions omit some clonotypes, under half of them owing to an unresolved V gene in the studies checked, with the rest unexplained. Present in this sample are 450,000 to 650,000 clones, around 77% of which were seen just once. About 11% of the sample is held by the ten biggest clonotypes. The sequenced sample was PBMCs. Receptor source: a woman aged 35 to 49 in good health. Some clones in this sample may be carry-over from other donors' samples.

This chain uses TRBV10-3 with TRBJ2-7; weak D call: TRBD2 (5 bases). Trimming removed 8 bases from V and 5 bases from J, with 16 bases in between. Germline values: CDR1 ENHRY, CDR2 SYGVKD. The CDR3 runs 13 residues. The CDR3 nucleotides read TGTGCCATCGGAATGGGAGAAAGCGACGAGCAGTACTTC. Its translation: CAIGMGESDEQYF.

This clone was seen a few times. This chain uses TRBV28 with TRBJ1-5; possible D gene TRBD1, 6 bases. The CDR3 has 15 residues. V was trimmed by 5 bases and J by 5 bases, leaving 16 bases between them. Germline V gives CDR1 MDHEN, CDR2 SYDVKM. The CDR3 DNA follows: TGTGCCAGCAGTAAAAGGGGGACGGATGATCAGCCCCAGCATTTT. This encodes CASSKRGTDDQPQHF.

This sequence joins TRBV30 and TRBJ1-1; D is ambiguous. Germline CDR1 reads GTSNPN; CDR2 reads SVGIG (reference sequence). Trimming removed 3 bases from V and 4 bases from J, with 12 bases in between. The CDR3 length is 13 residues. CDR3 protein: CAWSGALSTEAFF. The CDR3 nucleotides read TGTGCCTGGAGCGGAGCCTTGAGCACTGAAGCTTTCTTT. Supplemented by reference TRBV30 and TRBJ1-1, the full variable domain reads SQTIHQWPATLVQPVGSPLSLECTVEGTSNPNLYWYRQAAGRGLQLLFYSVGIGQISSEVPQNLSASRPQDRQFILSSKKLLLSDSGFYLCAWSGALSTEAFFGQGTRLTVV.

This clone was detected a few times. The chain combines TRBV4-1 with TRBJ2-7, with D perhaps TRBD2 (6 bases). The CDR3 has 15 residues. V was trimmed by 4 bases and J by 3 bases, leaving 16 bases between them. Germline V gives CDR1 MGHRA, CDR2 YSYEKL. CDR3 residues: CASSPAGRPDYEQYF. The DNA of the CDR3 is TGCGCCAGCAGCCCCGCGGGACGGCCCGACTACGAGCAGTACTTC.

The chain has TRBV19 and TRBJ1-4, with D perhaps matching TRBD1 (5 bases). CDR1 LNHDA and CDR2 SQIVND come from the germline V gene (reference sequence). V dropped 7 bases and J dropped 4 bases, with 13 bases sitting between them. The CDR3 extends over 14 amino acids. DNA of the CDR3: TGTGCCAGTACCCCGGGACGGAGTAATGAAAAACTGTTTTTT. Residues: CASTPGRSNEKLFF.

To note about this clone: This sequence is one base from a far larger clone and is likely a read error. This rearrangement joins TRBV5-6 to TRBJ2-6; 8 nucleotides agree with TRBD1. Per germline, CDR1 SGHDT and CDR2 YYEEEE. The CDR3 runs 19 residues. The CDR3 here is CASSLADRGWVSGANVPTF. DNA of the CDR3: TGTGCCAGCAGCTTGGCCGACAGGGGTTGGGTCTCTGGGGCCAACGTCCCGACTTTC.

The DNA of the CDR3 is TGTGCCAGCAGTTTCGCGGTAGCGGGATTGAACGAGCAGTACTTC. Translation: CASSFAVAGLNEQYF. V is TRBV28 and J is TRBJ2-7; 8 bases fit TRBD2. CDR3 length equals 15 residues. Germline V gives CDR1 MDHEN, CDR2 SYDVKM. The V and J ends lost 3 bases and 5 bases, in that order; junction bases with no gene match: 9. Full variable domain (remainder filled in from reference TRBV28 and TRBJ2-7): DVKVTQSSRYLVKRTGEKVFLECVQDMDHENMFWYRQDPGLGLRLIYFSYDVKMKEKGDIPEGYSVSREKKERFSLILESASTNQTSMYLCASSFAVAGLNEQYFGPGTRLTVT.

J is TRBJ2-1 and V is TRBV19; 9 nucleotides align to TRBD2. With V trimmed by 3 bases and J by 0 bases, 15 bases remained unmatched. Germline V gene sequence: CDR1 LNHDA, CDR2 SQIVND (reference sequence). The CDR3 loop spans 20 amino acids. DNA of the CDR3: TGTGCCAGTAGTATTGTATCAAGGACTAGCGTTACCCCCTCCTACAATGAGCAGTTCTTC. Its translation: CASSIVSRTSVTPSYNEQFF.

This clone was seen repeatedly, ten times or more. This sequence joins TRBV28 and TRBJ2-4; D is ambiguous. This CDR3 is 15 amino acids long. V was pared by 3 bases and J by 0 bases, with 9 bases between. Germline V CDR1 and CDR2: MDHEN, SYDVKM. The CDR3 bases are TGTGCCAGCAGTTTTAGGATAGGAGCCAAAAACATTCAGTACTTC. Residues: CASSFRIGAKNIQYF.

As regards this clone: A far larger clone is one base from this, pointing to a likely read error. The chain joins TRBV7-9 to TRBJ1-5; no definite D call. There are 14 residues in the CDR3. Between the trimmed V and J ends, which lost 1 base and 3 bases, there was a span of 7 bases. Germline V lookup: CDR1 SEHNR, CDR2 FQNEAQ (reference sequence). The CDR3 region has the DNA TGTGCCAGCAGCTTAGAAGGGTTCAATCAGCCCCAGCATTTT. Its translation is CASSLEGFNQPQHF.

A single count supports this clone. The chain employs TRBV18 and TRBJ1-3, with TRBD1 as a possible D gene (6 bases). The CDR3 contains 16 residues. Germline values: CDR1 KGHSH, CDR2 LQKENI. V lost 2 bases and J lost 0, with 11 bases in between. This CDR3 is CASSPGQGTSGNTIYF. The CDR3 DNA reads as TGTGCCAGCTCACCAGGCCAGGGGACCTCTGGAAACACCATATATTTT.

The chain is built from TRBV2 and TRBJ1-5, with 7 bases that match TRBD1. Germline CDR1 and CDR2: SNHLY and FYNNEI. The CDR3 contains 13 residues. Unmatched junction bases numbered 2, after V lost 6 bases and J lost 3 bases. The CDR3 DNA is TGTGCCAGCAGCGGACAGGCCAATCAGCCCCAGCATTTT. Translating it yields CASSGQANQPQHF.

V is TRBV28 and J is TRBJ2-7, with D unresolved. Germline CDR1 MDHEN, CDR2 SYDVKM. V dropped 2 bases and J dropped 2 bases, with 7 bases sitting between them. This CDR3 has 13 amino acids. The CDR3 is CASSLRRTYEQYF. Written as DNA, the CDR3 is TGTGCCAGCAGTTTAAGACGGACCTACGAGCAGTACTTC.

The chain combines TRBV5-1 with TRBJ2-3, with 7 positions matching TRBD2. The germline CDR1 and CDR2 sequences are SGHRS and YFSETQ. This CDR3 contains 16 residues. J was trimmed by 1 base and V by 0 bases; bases with no gene match: 5. The CDR3 coding sequence is TGCGCCAGCAGCTTGGAGGCGGGAGTAGGCACAGATACGCAGTATTTT. It is translated as CASSLEAGVGTDTQYF.

This chain links TRBV19 with TRBJ2-7, with TRBD1 matching 7 bases. Trimming cost V 5 bases and J 1 base; bases outside gene matches: 8. This CDR3 region has 15 residues. Per the germline V gene, CDR1 is LNHDA and CDR2 is SQIVND (reference sequence). The CDR3 spells CASSPQAGGSYEQYF. Written as DNA, the CDR3 is TGTGCCAGTAGTCCCCAAGCAGGGGGATCCTACGAGCAGTACTTC. Together with reference TRBV19 and TRBJ2-7, the CDR3 gives the full variable domain: DGGITQSPKYLFRKEGQNVTLSCEQNLNHDAMYWYRQDPGQGLRLIYYSQIVNDFQKGDIAEGYSVSREKKESFPLTVTSAQKNPTAFYLCASSPQAGGSYEQYFGPGTRLTVT.

This clone was detected ten times or more. The V and J genes are TRBV5-6 and TRBJ1-5; 7 bases map to TRBD1. The CDR3 spans 14 residues. V dropped 10 bases and J dropped 2; count of bases not matched to a gene: 9. The germline V gene has CDR1 SGHDT and CDR2 YYEEEE. The CDR3 is CAGTGTDGNQPQHF. CDR3 in DNA: TGTGCCGGTACCGGGACAGACGGCAATCAGCCCCAGCATTTT.